These 12 T cell receptor beta chains were sequenced from one sample in a study of regulatory T cells in long-lasting Graves disease. Investigators prepared the TCR beta libraries by applying iRepertoire HTBI primers and Arm-PCR of CDR3 regions. TCRdb used MiXCR to reprocess the multiplex PCR reads, holding one entry per CDR3 protein. This table has 450,000 to 600,000 distinct CDR3 sequences, roughly 13% appearing once. This sample's time point: newly diagnosed GD, antithyroid drugs for less than 3 months. Construction of the TCR library relied on RNA isolated from PBMCs. The sample was also linked to a second study, of T cells in Graves' hyperthyroidism and ophthalmopathy.

The material was peripheral blood mononuclear cells (PBMCs), obtained at new diagnosis, from a patient treated with antithyroid drugs. The receptors derive from a man aged 30 to 45 with Graves disease.

This clonotype was seen many times. The CDR3 region has the DNA TGTGCCAGCAGTTCGTCGTTCGTCCATCGTGAGACCCAGTACTTC. Translating it yields CASSSSFVHRETQYF. The rearrangement joins TRBV6-2 or TRBV6-3 to TRBJ2-5, with D hard to call. The CDR3 is 15 amino acids. Trimming took 4 bases from V and 5 from J, leaving 17 bases between them. The germline gives CDR1 MNHEY, CDR2 SVGEGT.

This clonotype was found many times. The genes are TRBV27 and TRBJ2-1; D is unresolved. The CDR3 extends over 12 amino acids. Germline V gene lookup returns CDR1 MNHEY and CDR2 SMNVEV (reference sequence). Trimming cost V 8 bases and J 6 bases, with 11 bases left between them. CDR3 in amino acids: CASQSIPNEQFF. CDR3 sequence (DNA): TGTGCCAGCCAATCCATACCCAATGAGCAGTTCTTC.

The sample holds a few counts of this clonotype. The rearrangement links TRBV6-1 to TRBJ1-2; unclear D gene. V was clipped by 3 bases and J by 8 bases, with 10 bases between them. Germline-derived CDR1 and CDR2 are MNHNS and SASEGT. The CDR3 consists of 12 residues. CDR3 loop: CASSDEAQGYTF. In nucleotides, the CDR3 is TGTGCCAGCAGTGACGAGGCCCAAGGCTACACCTTC.

This rearrangement joins TRBV6-1 to TRBJ2-5, with a possible D match to TRBD1 (5 bases). This CDR3 spans 14 amino acids. Germline V lookup: CDR1 MNHNS, CDR2 SASEGT. V was pared by 7 bases and J by 10 bases, with 22 bases between. Here the CDR3 DNA reads TGTGCCAGCACCCCCGACAGACTGTCAAGTAGCCAGTACTTC. Amino acid sequence: CASTPDRLSSSQYF.

CDR3 sequence reads: CASSSQGARNGYTF. DNA for the CDR3: TGTGCCAGCAGCAGTCAGGGGGCGAGGAATGGCTACACCTTC. The chain employs TRBV9 and TRBJ1-2; 8 bases line up with TRBD1. The germline V gene encodes CDR1 SGDLS and CDR2 YYNGEE. The CDR3 contains 14 residues. With 4 bases clipped from V and 6 bases from J, the junction kept 8 bases outside the gene matches.

In its sample, this clonotype was seen many times. This rearrangement joins TRBV5-1 to TRBJ2-5; maybe TRBD2 (5 bases). CDR1 and CDR2 (germline): SGHRS, YFSETQ. The V and J ends lost 4 bases and 5 bases respectively, with 18 bases between them. The CDR3 length is 15 residues. CDR3 sequence reads: CASSQGRGLRETQYF. The CDR3 DNA is TGCGCCAGCAGCCAAGGGCGCGGGCTGCGGGAGACCCAGTACTTC. The variable domain in full, with the rest retrieved from reference TRBV5-1 and TRBJ2-5, is KAGVTQTPRYLIKTRGQQVTLSCSPISGHRSVSWYQQTPGQGLQFLFEYFSETQRNKGNFPGRFSGRQFSNSRSEMNVSTLELGDSALYLCASSQGRGLRETQYFGPGTRLLVL.

This sequence joins TRBV6-9 and TRBJ2-3; D remains ambiguous. CDR3 length: 15 residues. Trimming pared 3 bases from V and 2 bases from J, leaving 12 bases between. CDR1 MNHGY and CDR2 SVAAGI come from the germline V gene. The CDR3 bases are TGTGCCAGCAGTTACAGGCGACCGAACACAGATACGCAGTATTTT. Amino acid sequence: CASSYRRPNTDTQYF.

This clonotype appeared many times. The rearrangement links TRBV20-1 to TRBJ2-5; 8 nucleotides align to TRBD2. The CDR3 loop spans 16 amino acids. CDR1 is DFQATT, CDR2 SNEGSKA, per germline (reference sequence). J was trimmed by 1 base and V by 0 bases; bases with no gene match: 7. CDR3 in DNA: TGCAGTGCTAGAGAGTGGGGGACTAGGACCCAAGAGACCCAGTACTTC. Residues: CSAREWGTRTQETQYF.

Only a few counts were recorded for this clonotype. The chain couples TRBV5-1 to TRBJ2-2; no clear D gene. V gave up 0 bases and J gave up 6 bases, with 9 bases separating them. Germline-derived CDR1 and CDR2 are SGHRS and YFSETQ. The CDR3 covers 14 residues. The DNA of the CDR3 is TGCGCCAGCAGCTTGGGACCCAGGTCCGGGGAGCTGTTTTTT. It translates to CASSLGPRSGELFF.

This clonotype was counted ten times or more. The genes are TRBV12-3 or TRBV12-4 and TRBJ2-2; 10 bases line up with TRBD2. V was pared by 4 bases and J by 6 bases, with 5 bases of the junction left unmatched. The CDR3 loop spans 15 amino acids. The CDR3 region is CASSSKREGPGELFF. The CDR3 bases are TGTGCCAGCAGTTCGAAGCGGGAGGGCCCCGGGGAGCTGTTTTTT.

The chain joins TRBV6-2 or TRBV6-3 to TRBJ1-3, with 7 bases matching TRBD1. CDR1 is MNHEY and CDR2 is SVGEGT in the germline V gene. CDR3 length: 16 amino acids. Trimming at V came to 1 base and at J to 5 bases, leaving 8 bases not matched to a gene. The CDR3 coding sequence is TGTGCCAGCAGTTACTACGCAGGGGGTATAAGAAACACCATATATTTT. Protein: CASSYYAGGIRNTIYF.

This clonotype was recorded a few times. This sequence joins TRBV20-1 and TRBJ2-1, with no clear D. The CDR3 covers 14 residues. The germline V gene has CDR1 DFQATT and CDR2 SNEGSKA (reference sequence). V was trimmed by 3 bases and J by 0 bases, leaving 9 bases between them. The CDR3, as DNA: TGCAGTGCTAGTGTCCCGAGCTCCTACAATGAGCAGTTCTTC. Its translation is CSASVPSSYNEQFF.